The 20 T cell receptor beta chains below come from one sample, sequenced in a study of T cells in Graves' hyperthyroidism and ophthalmopathy. What was amplified from RNA transcripts were TCR beta CDR3 regions. First-round RT-PCR with HTBI primers amplified the TCR CDR3 region. From the multiplex PCR reads, TCRdb called clonotypes with MiXCR, one entry per CDR3 protein. This sample yields roughly 250,000 distinct CDR3 sequences, of which just over 14% are seen a single time; roughly 13% belongs to the top ten. The sample comprised blood. The origin of the receptors is a woman in her thirties or forties with Graves' hyperthyroidism that later progressed to Graves' ophthalmopathy.

This clonotype was observed a few times. The rearrangement joins TRBV20-1 to TRBJ2-2; 12 bases match TRBD2. The CDR3 has 16 amino acids. The germline CDR1 and CDR2 sequences are DFQATT and SNEGSKA (reference sequence). J lost 3 bases, V lost 3 bases, and 5 bases had no gene match. CDR3 residues: CSASPSGRAHTGELFF. The CDR3 DNA sequence: TGCAGTGCTAGTCCTAGCGGGAGGGCCCACACCGGGGAGCTGTTTTTT.

This clonotype was detected many times. The chain is built from TRBV4-2 and TRBJ1-4; a weak D match, TRBD1 (6 bases). Deletions cut 1 base from V and 5 bases from J, with 17 bases between. CDR1 and CDR2 (germline): LGHNA, YNFKEQ. The CDR3 runs 17 residues. DNA for the CDR3: TGTGCCAGCAGCCAAGGTGGGGCAGGGGTGGCGAATGAAAAACTGTTTTTT. This gives the protein CASSQGGAGVANEKLFF.

This clonotype was found many times. CDR3: CASSGTREQYF. For the CDR3, the DNA is TGTGCCAGCAGCGGAACCCGCGAGCAGTACTTC. The V and J genes are TRBV28 and TRBJ2-7; unclear D gene. The V and J ends lost 6 bases and 6 bases respectively, with 9 bases between them. Germline V gene lookup returns CDR1 MDHEN and CDR2 SYDVKM. This CDR3 spans 11 amino acids.

This clonotype was seen ten or more times. The rearrangement uses TRBV4-1 and TRBJ2-5, with TRBD2 matching 14 bases. Germline CDR1 and CDR2: MGHRA and YSYEKL. The CDR3 loop spans 18 amino acids. Trimming at V came to 1 base and at J to 5 bases, leaving 9 bases not matched to a gene. The CDR3 region is CASSQGGLAGGRGETQYF. The DNA for the CDR3 is TGCGCCAGCAGCCAAGGCGGACTAGCGGGAGGACGCGGCGAGACCCAGTACTTC.

This clonotype has a count of ten or more. This rearrangement joins TRBV29-1 to TRBJ2-1, with D possibly being TRBD1 or TRBD2 (5 bases each). The CDR3 sequence is 13 residues long. The V end was cut by 7 bases, the J end by 6 bases, with 16 bases between. From germline, CDR1 is SQVTM and CDR2 ANQGSEA. The CDR3 coding sequence is TGCAGCGCTCAGAGGGGTCCCCGCAATGAGCAGTTCTTC. This encodes CSAQRGPRNEQFF.

This chain uses TRBV25-1 with TRBJ1-1, with D perhaps TRBD1 (5 bases). Trimming shortened V by 7 bases and J by 5 bases, and 17 bases separated the two germline ends. CDR1 is MGHDK, CDR2 SYGVNS, per germline. The CDR3 runs 14 residues. The CDR3 DNA sequence: TGTGCCAGCACTCCTCGCGAGGGGAGAACTGAAGCTTTCTTT. Translating gives CASTPREGRTEAFF.

V and J are TRBV4-2 and TRBJ1-5; D unresolved. This CDR3 is built from 16 residues. In germline, CDR1 is LGHNA, CDR2 YNFKEQ. Trimming left V 0 bases short and J 0 bases short, with 9 bases between. The CDR3 DNA is TGTGCCAGCAGCCAAGAGGGTGGGATTAGCAATCAGCCCCAGCATTTT. It encodes CASSQEGGISNQPQHF.

This chain uses TRBV7-3 with TRBJ2-1, with TRBD2 matching over 8 bases. Trimming took 5 bases from V and 1 from J; bases not matched to a gene: 31. The V gene's germline CDR1 is SGHTA and CDR2 FQGTGA. The CDR3 contains 24 residues. CDR3 coding DNA: TGTGCCAGCAGCCCGGGGGGGGCGCTGGTCGGGGCGGGGACCTGGATAAGGTCCTACAATGAGCAGTTCTTC. This encodes CASSPGGALVGAGTWIRSYNEQFF. Using reference TRBV7-3 and TRBJ2-1 for the parts outside the CDR3, the full variable domain is GAGVSQTPSNKVTEKGKYVELRCDPISGHTALYWYRQSLGQGPEFLIYFQGTGAADDSGLPNDRFFAVRPEGSVSTLKIQRTERGDSAVYLCASSPGGALVGAGTWIRSYNEQFFGPGTRLTVL.

As concerns this clonotype: Since a much larger clone is just one base distant, this may be a read error. The rearrangement joins TRBV2 to TRBJ2-5, with 9 bases matching TRBD1. There are 12 residues in the CDR3. Trimming cost V 6 bases and J 10 bases; bases outside gene matches: 6. CDR1 is SNHLY and CDR2 is FYNNEI in the germline V gene. DNA for the CDR3: TGTGCCAGCAGCCCGGGACAGGGTCTCCAGTACTTC. Translation gives CASSPGQGLQYF.

Ten or more counts support this clonotype. This chain's CDR3 is CASSVVDINSPLHF. CDR3 sequence (DNA): TGTGCCAGCAGCGTAGTGGATATTAATTCACCCCTCCACTTT. This sequence joins TRBV9 and TRBJ1-6; D unclear. CDR1 SGDLS and CDR2 YYNGEE come from the germline V gene. Trimming pared 0 bases from V and 6 bases from J, leaving 7 bases between. This CDR3 has 14 residues. Full variable domain (remainder filled in from reference TRBV9 and TRBJ1-6): DSGVTQTPKHLITATGQRVTLRCSPRSGDLSVYWYQQSLDQGLQFLIQYYNGEERAKGNILERFSAQQFPDLHSELNLSSLELGDSALYFCASSVVDINSPLHFGNGTRLTVT.

This clonotype occurred many times. This rearrangement joins TRBV29-1 to TRBJ2-5; TRBD2 matches at 12 bases. The V and J ends lost 1 base and 1 base, in that order; junction bases with no gene match: 7. This CDR3 has 17 residues. Germline-derived CDR1 and CDR2 are SQVTM and ANQGSEA. This CDR3 is CSVEVVGLAGPQETQYF. The CDR3 nucleotides are TGCAGCGTTGAAGTAGTAGGACTAGCGGGACCCCAAGAGACCCAGTACTTC.

In this sample, this clonotype turned up many times. V is TRBV27 and J is TRBJ2-7; D may correspond to TRBD1 or TRBD2 (5 bases each). This CDR3 is built from 11 residues. The V and J ends lost 8 bases and 3 bases respectively, with 8 bases between them. Germline loops: CDR1 MNHEY, CDR2 SMNVEV (reference sequence). The CDR3: CASGTIYEQYF. In DNA, the CDR3 is TGTGCCAGCGGGACCATCTACGAGCAGTACTTC.

This clonotype was counted between two and nine times. The chain is built from TRBV5-1 and TRBJ2-7; 9 bases are shared with TRBD1. The germline V gene has CDR1 SGHRS and CDR2 YFSETQ. This CDR3 spans 14 amino acids. J gave up 8 bases and V 0 bases, and 6 bases lay outside the gene matches. The CDR3 is CASSLGGQGSKQYF. In nucleotides, the CDR3 is TGCGCCAGCAGCTTGGGTGGACAGGGGAGCAAGCAGTACTTC.

This clonotype is a singleton in its sample. The chain carries TRBV28 and TRBJ1-6, with 7 bases aligning to TRBD1. There are 14 residues in the CDR3. Per the germline V gene, CDR1 is MDHEN and CDR2 is SYDVKM. J lost 7 bases, V lost 6 bases, and 6 bases had no gene match. The CDR3 nucleotides are TGTGCCAGCAGGCCCGGGACAGCCAATTCACCCCTCCACTTT. Protein sequence: CASRPGTANSPLHF.

The sample holds many counts of this clonotype. The chain recombines TRBV2 with TRBJ2-7, with 10 bases matching TRBD2. This CDR3 is 14 amino acids long. V shed 6 bases, J shed 5 bases, and the junction held 7 bases outside the gene matches. Germline loops: CDR1 SNHLY, CDR2 FYNNEI. CDR3 in amino acids: CASSYSGRIDEQYF. Written as DNA, the CDR3 is TGTGCCAGCAGCTATAGCGGGAGGATCGACGAGCAGTACTTC. The full variable domain, its missing parts supplied by reference TRBV2 and TRBJ2-7, is EPEVTQTPSHQVTQMGQEVILRCVPISNHLYFYWYRQILGQKVEFLVSFYNNEISEKSEIFDDQFSVERPDGSNFTLKIRSTKLEDSAMYFCASSYSGRIDEQYFGPGTRLTVT.

The chain uses TRBV9 and TRBJ2-7, with 8 bases identical to TRBD2. In germline, CDR1 is SGDLS, CDR2 YYNGEE. There are 15 residues in the CDR3. Losses at the gene ends were 3 bases for V and 4 bases for J; bases not matched to a gene: 9. As DNA, the CDR3 is TGTGCCAGCAGCGCCGGCCCGGGACTAGAGTACGAGCAGTACTTC. Its translation is CASSAGPGLEYEQYF.

The V call is TRBV11-2, the J call TRBJ2-4; D might be TRBD2 (5 bases). The germline V gene has CDR1 SGHAT and CDR2 FQNNGV. V was pared by 3 bases and J by 0 bases, with 12 bases between. The CDR3 has 16 residues. CDR3 sequence (DNA): TGTGCCAGCAGCTTCGGAGGATGGGTAGCCAAAAACATTCAGTACTTC. Its protein is CASSFGGWVAKNIQYF.

To note about this clonotype: One end of the junction fails to match germline, which may point to a read error. V usage is TRBV7-7 and J usage is TRBJ2-1, with D possibly being TRBD2 (6 bases). The CDR3 loop spans 15 amino acids. Germline CDR1 and CDR2: SSHAT and FNYEAQ (reference sequence). DNA of the CDR3: TGTGCTAGCAGCTTCCGTAGCGGTTCCTACAATGAGCAGTTCTTC. This encodes CASSFRSGSYNEQFF.

This clonotype was counted many times. The chain uses TRBV28 and TRBJ1-5, with 8 bases lining up with TRBD1. With V trimmed by 3 bases and J by 9 bases, 13 bases remained unmatched. The CDR3 extends over 16 amino acids. The germline V gene has CDR1 MDHEN and CDR2 SYDVKM. The CDR3 region is CASSFGQGGGLVPQHF. CDR3 sequence (DNA): TGTGCCAGCAGTTTTGGACAGGGTGGAGGTTTGGTGCCCCAGCATTTT.

This clonotype has at least ten counts. The DNA of the CDR3 is TGTGCCAGCAGTTCGGGGAGAACCTATAATTCACCCCTCCACTTT. Encoded protein: CASSSGRTYNSPLHF. This chain connects TRBV6-5 to TRBJ1-6; D is undetermined. The V end lost 4 bases, the J end lost 2 bases, and 9 bases lay between the germline ends. CDR1 and CDR2 from the germline V gene are MNHEY and SVGAGI. CDR3 length: 15 amino acids.